This record looks at one TCR beta chain sequence and its context. The data were obtained in a study of shared T cell receptors in the human thymus. CDR3 size: 15 residues. CDR1 and CDR2 from the germline V gene are SNHLY and FYNNEI. J was trimmed by 8 bases and V by 6 bases; bases with no gene match: 10. The protocol was immunoSEQ multiplex PCR, while the TCRdb copy is restricted to in-frame clones and leaves out a portion. The sample lists some 760,000 clones, 80% to 90% occurring once. These same data were also listed under a study on human thymus T cells. From that study: V and J genes seemed to be used with bias in thymic and blood repertoires.

The V call is TRBV2, the J call TRBJ1-4, with 9 bases matching TRBD1. Input material: thymocytes. The sequence derives from a girl in the first two years of life with a congenital heart defect. CDR3 loop: CASRCFRDRAEKLFF. The CDR3 region has the DNA TGTGCCAGCAGGTGTTTCCGGGACAGGGCGGAAAAACTGTTTTTT.